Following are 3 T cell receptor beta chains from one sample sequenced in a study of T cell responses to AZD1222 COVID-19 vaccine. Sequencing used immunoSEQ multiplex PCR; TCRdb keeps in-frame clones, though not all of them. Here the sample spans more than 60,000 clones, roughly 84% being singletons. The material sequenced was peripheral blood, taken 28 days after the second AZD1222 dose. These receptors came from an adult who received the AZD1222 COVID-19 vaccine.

CDR3 protein: CAWSVPLATNEKLFF. CDR3 DNA sequence: TGTGCCTGGAGTGTTCCCCTTGCAACTAATGAAAAACTGTTTTTT. This rearrangement joins TRBV30 to TRBJ1-4; D is uncertain. Trimming took off 0 bases at V and 0 bases at J, with 8 bases between the two ends. This CDR3 has 15 residues. Per germline, CDR1 GTSNPN and CDR2 SVGIG (reference sequence). The complete variable domain, with remaining parts taken from reference TRBV30 and TRBJ1-4, reads SQTIHQWPATLVQPVGSPLSLECTVEGTSNPNLYWYRQAAGRGLQLLFYSVGIGQISSEVPQNLSASRPQDRQFILSSKKLLLSDSGFYLCAWSVPLATNEKLFFGSGTQLSVL.

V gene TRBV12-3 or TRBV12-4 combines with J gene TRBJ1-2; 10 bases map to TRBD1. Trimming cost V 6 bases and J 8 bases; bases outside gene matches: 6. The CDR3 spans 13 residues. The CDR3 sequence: CASSRQGAFGYTF. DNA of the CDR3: TGTGCCAGCAGCCGACAGGGGGCTTTCGGCTACACCTTC.

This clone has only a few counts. CDR3 nucleotide sequence: TGTGCCAGCAGTAACAGCGGGGGGGCCGCAGATACGCAGTATTTT. Translation: CASSNSGGAADTQYF. The chain couples TRBV6-4 to TRBJ2-3; 10 bases fit TRBD2. The germline V gene encodes CDR1 MRHNA and CDR2 SNTAGT. The CDR3 consists of 15 residues. Trimming took 5 bases from V and 4 from J; bases not matched to a gene: 6.